The 16 T cell receptor beta chains reported below all come from one sample, sequenced in a study of cytomegalovirus exposure and HLA in healthy donors. The PCR had 60 Vbeta and 13 Jbeta primers. The table came from immunoSEQ multiplex PCR; TCRdb's copy has only in-frame clones and leaves some out. Of roughly 300,000 clones in the sample, just over 85% were seen once. Specimen: PBMCs. The receptors were gathered from a man aged 35 to 55 in good health and CMV-seropositive.

The chain uses TRBV19 and TRBJ1-2; the match to TRBD1 covers 10 bases. CDR3 length: 13 residues. The germline V gene encodes CDR1 LNHDA and CDR2 SQIVND (reference sequence). The V gene end was trimmed by 6 bases and the J gene end by 5 bases; junction bases not matched to a gene: 3. For the CDR3, the DNA is TGTGCCAGTAGGGACAGGGGGTTATATGGCTACACCTTC. Its protein is CASRDRGLYGYTF. The variable domain in full, with the rest retrieved from reference TRBV19 and TRBJ1-2, is DGGITQSPKYLFRKEGQNVTLSCEQNLNHDAMYWYRQDPGQGLRLIYYSQIVNDFQKGDIAEGYSVSREKKESFPLTVTSAQKNPTAFYLCASRDRGLYGYTFGSGTRLTVV.

The CDR3 is CASSLSTGGKETQYF. DNA of the CDR3: TGTGCCAGCAGTTTATCGACAGGGGGGAAGGAGACCCAGTACTTC. This sequence joins TRBV28 and TRBJ2-5; 9 bases are shared with TRBD1. Looked up from germline, CDR1 is MDHEN and CDR2 is SYDVKM. V dropped 1 base and J dropped 5; count of bases not matched to a gene: 5. CDR3 length equals 15 residues.

The V gene is TRBV5-1, the J gene TRBJ2-5, with 7 bases that match TRBD2. The assigned J gene may be wrong: the sequence end matches TRBJ2-7 better. Germline values: CDR1 SGHRS, CDR2 YFSETQ. This CDR3 is 15 amino acids long. The CDR3 loop is CASSLGGGRSYEQYF. The CDR3 nucleotides are TGCGCCAGCAGCTTGGGGGGAGGGCGCTCCTACGAGCAGTACTTC.

The chain is built from TRBV28 and TRBJ2-7; D is ambiguous. The V end was cut by 2 bases, the J end by 2 bases, with 16 bases between. The germline gives CDR1 MDHEN, CDR2 SYDVKM. The CDR3 totals 16 residues. The CDR3 coding sequence is TGTGCCAGCAGTTTAGGTAGTTTCGGGTCGACCTACGAGCAGTACTTC. Translation: CASSLGSFGSTYEQYF.

As concerns this clone: The same CDR3 also results from other DNA sequences found in this sample. This chain connects TRBV7-2 to TRBJ2-7; the match to TRBD2 covers 10 bases. Trimming cost V 5 bases and J 2 bases; bases outside gene matches: 3. The germline gives CDR1 SGHTA, CDR2 FQGNSA. The CDR3 runs 14 residues. CDR3 sequence: CASSLTSGPYEQYF. In DNA, the CDR3 is TGTGCCAGCAGCCTGACTAGCGGGCCCTACGAGCAGTACTTC.

CDR3 sequence (DNA): TGTGCCAGCAGCCTTGATGCTGGGCCAGCTTTCTTT. Its protein product is CASSLDAGPAFF. The chain links TRBV5-5 to TRBJ1-1; D is ambiguous. The CDR3 contains 12 residues. V was clipped by 4 bases and J by 10 bases, with 14 bases between them. Germline lookup yields CDR1 SGHKS and CDR2 YYEKEE (reference sequence).

This CDR3 is CSVEGTGGWADTQYF. The DNA of the CDR3 is TGCAGCGTTGAGGGGACAGGGGGATGGGCAGATACGCAGTATTTT. The rearrangement joins TRBV29-1 to TRBJ2-3; 11 positions match TRBD1. In germline, CDR1 is SQVTM, CDR2 ANQGSEA. The CDR3 is made up of 15 amino acids. Losses at the gene ends were 3 bases for V and 4 bases for J; bases not matched to a gene: 6.

The chain links TRBV5-6 to TRBJ2-3, with D unresolved. The V gene's germline CDR1 is SGHDT and CDR2 YYEEEE. Trimming removed 3 bases from V and 7 bases from J, with 18 bases in between. This CDR3 region has 15 residues. The DNA of the CDR3 is TGTGCCAGCAGCTATCAACCACAGTCTTCCTATACGCAGTATTTT. This sequence encodes CASSYQPQSSYTQYF.

This chain links TRBV2 with TRBJ2-1, with unresolved D. Germline V gene data show CDR1 as SNHLY and CDR2 as FYNNEI. The CDR3 consists of 14 residues. V was cut by 7 bases and J by 8 bases, with 18 bases left in between. In DNA form, the CDR3 reads TGTGCCAGCATATCGGGTAATTTCGTCGATGAGCAGTTCTTC. The encoded protein is CASISGNFVDEQFF.

V and J are TRBV4-3 and TRBJ1-5; 8 bases align to TRBD1. V dropped 0 bases and J dropped 3; count of bases not matched to a gene: 7. Germline V gene data show CDR1 as LGHNA and CDR2 as YSLEER. This CDR3 comprises 17 residues. This CDR3 is CASSQDTGTGLNQPQHF. DNA of the CDR3: TGCGCCAGCAGCCAAGATACCGGGACAGGCCTCAATCAGCCCCAGCATTTT.

The genes are TRBV28 and TRBJ2-1; TRBD2 matches 7 bases. The CDR3 contains 16 residues. Germline CDR1 reads MDHEN; CDR2 reads SYDVKM. The V segment lost 3 bases and the J segment 9 bases; nucleotides outside the gene matches: 14. CDR3 bases: TGTGCCAGCAGTTTGGTTGGTAGCGGGCGGGTGGGTGAGCAGTTCTTC. Amino acids: CASSLVGSGRVGEQFF.

J is TRBJ2-7 and V is TRBV6-5; D is unclear. CDR1 and CDR2 from the germline V gene are MNHEY and SVGAGI. The CDR3 spans 12 residues. Trimming cost V 4 bases and J 7 bases, with 11 bases left between them. CDR3 sequence reads: CASSFIGKEQYF. CDR3 nucleotides: TGTGCCAGCAGTTTTATCGGTAAAGAGCAGTACTTC.

V gene TRBV9 combines with J gene TRBJ1-4; 7 nucleotides match TRBD1. The trim removed 0 bases at V and 4 bases at J, leaving 6 bases unmatched. The germline V gene encodes CDR1 SGDLS and CDR2 YYNGEE. The CDR3 loop spans 16 amino acids. CDR3 residues: CASSVEGAYRNEKLFF. The CDR3 nucleotides are TGTGCCAGCAGCGTAGAGGGGGCGTATCGTAATGAAAAACTGTTTTTT.

The genes are TRBV29-1 and TRBJ2-1; TRBD2 is a possible D gene (5 bases). V shed 2 bases and J shed 4 bases, with 12 bases lying between them. Germline V gives CDR1 SQVTM, CDR2 ANQGSEA. The CDR3 has 14 residues. The CDR3 loop reads CSVELAAAYNEQFF. The CDR3 bases are TGCAGCGTTGAACTAGCCGCGGCTTACAATGAGCAGTTCTTC.

The genes are TRBV30 and TRBJ2-7; D not resolved. Trimming stripped 3 bases from V and 3 bases from J, with 9 bases between. Germline V gene sequence: CDR1 GTSNPN, CDR2 SVGIG (reference sequence). The CDR3 extends over 12 amino acids. CDR3 amino acids: CAWSSSIYEQYF. In nucleotides, the CDR3 is TGTGCCTGGAGCAGTTCCATCTACGAGCAGTACTTC.

The rearrangement joins TRBV7-9 to TRBJ2-7; TRBD2 is a possible D gene (6 bases). The CDR3 runs to 13 residues. V gave up 6 bases and J gave up 3 bases, with 12 bases separating them. Germline V gene lookup returns CDR1 SEHNR and CDR2 FQNEAQ (reference sequence). CDR3 amino acids: CASRREQFYEQYF. In DNA, the CDR3 is TGTGCCAGCAGGCGGGAACAGTTCTACGAGCAGTACTTC.